This TCR beta chain was identified during a study of T cells in Graves' hyperthyroidism and ophthalmopathy. Amplification targeted TCR beta CDR3 regions from RNA transcripts. The primer set for the first-round RT-PCR of the TCR CDR3 was HTBI. TCRdb reanalysed the multiplex PCR reads using MiXCR and keeps one entry per CDR3 protein. The sample holds hundreds of thousands of distinct CDR3 sequences; over 20% are singletons and the top ten take around 40%. Every diagnosis used clinical symptoms, serum thyroxine and TRAb, thyroid ultrasound and orbital computed tomography. This clonotype showed up many times. This CDR3 is 11 amino acids long. Per the germline V gene, CDR1 is DFQATT and CDR2 is SNEGSKA (reference sequence). Trimming shortened V by 6 bases and J by 4 bases, and 9 bases separated the two germline ends.

The source is a woman aged 40 to 55 with Graves' ophthalmopathy. The sequencing input was blood. The chain has TRBV20-1 and TRBJ2-5, with D tentatively TRBD1 or TRBD2 (6 bases each). CDR3 sequence reads: CSAPGAETQYF. The CDR3, as DNA: TGCAGTGCCCCGGGGGCAGAGACCCAGTACTTC.